The rows below give T cell receptor beta chains drawn from one sample of a study of T-cell reconstitution after alpha-beta-depleted transplantation in children. TCRdb reprocessed the PCR reads with MiXCR, giving one entry per CDR3 protein. The sample contains fewer than 1 million distinct CDR3 sequences, around 15% of which appear only once. Sequencing was performed on PBMCs, mostly from graft donor cells, taken 360 days after TCRalphabeta/CD19-depleted stem cell transplant. These receptors were collected from a male patient between 10 and 17 years old who had a stem cell transplant for acute lymphoblastic leukemia, so the T cells may come from the graft donor. Each CDR3 is given with its conserved first and last residue. Each record gives: clone size, J gene, V gene, D gene, CDR3 DNA, CDR3 protein. D genes are given only for firm matches. Clone size is stated in some rows and not others, as once, few, many or a class when expanded.

. | TRBJ1-5 | TRBV20-1 | TRBD1 | TGCAGTGCTAGAGACCCTATAACAGGGGGCGCTGGGAGCAATCAGCCCCAGCATTTT | CSARDPITGGAGSNQPQHF
. | TRBJ2-1 | TRBV12-3/TRBV12-4 | TRBD2 | TGTGCCAGCATCTCGGGGGGTAGGGCATTTAGCGGGGATGAGCAGTTCTTC | CASISGGRAFSGDEQFF
few | TRBJ2-7 | TRBV27 | . | TGTGCCACCCAGACAGTGGGGGAATACGAGCAGTACTTC | CATQTVGEYEQYF
few | TRBJ2-1 | TRBV29-1 | . | TGCAGCGTACGGGTTGTCTACAATGAGCAGTTCTTC | CSVRVVYNEQFF
few | TRBJ1-1 | TRBV29-1 | . | TGCAGCGGTGGTCGGGGGCGTAGCACTGAAGCTTTCTTT | CSGGRGRSTEAFF
few | TRBJ2-1 | TRBV5-1 | . | TGCGCCAGCGGTTTAGGGCCAAACAGCAACAATGAGCAGTTCTTC | CASGLGPNSNNEQFF
few | TRBJ2-5 | TRBV13 | TRBD2 | TGTGCCAGCAGCTTAGAAGGCTTCCGGGAGGGGGTGAACTTC | CASSLEGFREGVNF
. | TRBJ2-5 | TRBV30 | TRBD2 | TGTGCCTGGAGTGCTGCCCGGACTAGCGGGTACGAGACCCAGTACTTC | CAWSAARTSGYETQYF
many | TRBJ2-3 | TRBV5-1 | TRBD2 | TGCGCCAGCAGGCCCCCCCTCAAAGCGGGACTAGCTGCCTCGTATACGCAGTATTTT | CASRPPLKAGLAASYTQYF
. | TRBJ1-1 | TRBV5-1 | . | TGCGCCAGCACGACCCTGCGCGGAGGTCGTGAAGCTTTCTTT | CASTTLRGGREAFF
few | TRBJ1-1 | TRBV6-1 | . | TGTGCCAGCCCGAGGACGAGGAACACTGAAGCTTTCTTT | CASPRTRNTEAFF
. | TRBJ2-3 | TRBV7-3 | TRBD2 | TGTGCCAGCAGAGTCGGACTAGCGGGAGTAATAGATACGCAGTATTTT | CASRVGLAGVIDTQYF
few | TRBJ2-1 | TRBV10-3 | . | TGTGCCATCAGTGAGTCGTTGGTGCGCTCCTACAATGAGCAGTTCTTC | CAISESLVRSYNEQFF
few | TRBJ2-3 | TRBV25-1 | . | TGTGCCAGCAGTGAACGAGGGTTCTACACAGATACGCAGTATTTT | CASSERGFYTDTQYF
. | TRBJ1-1 | TRBV20-1 | . | TGCAGTGCCAAGTCAGGGCGCGACACTGAAGCTTTCTTT | CSAKSGRDTEAFF
. | TRBJ2-1 | TRBV5-1 | TRBD2 | TGCGCCAGCAGGACCGGACTAGCGGGAGGGGTTGAGCAGTTCTTC | CASRTGLAGGVEQFF
few | TRBJ2-1 | TRBV5-1 | . | TGCGCCTGCGCGAAGGGGGTGGGCGTCTACAATGAGCAGTTCTTC | CACAKGVGVYNEQFF
. | TRBJ1-5 | TRBV5-1 | TRBD1 | TGCGCCAGCAGCATGGGACAGGGTGGGAGTCAGCCCCAGCATTTT | CASSMGQGGSQPQHF
. | TRBJ1-4 | TRBV5-1 | TRBD1 | TGCGCCAGCACCGCTGGGACAGGCCCTGAAAAACTGTTTTTT | CASTAGTGPEKLFF
. | TRBJ2-3 | TRBV5-5 | TRBD2 | TGTGCCAGCCGGGGACTAGCGATCCATCGGGAGACCACAGATACGCAGTATTTT | CASRGLAIHRETTDTQYF
few | TRBJ2-7 | TRBV10-3 | TRBD2 | TGTGCCATCAGTGACGGGACTAGCGGGTCCCGCGAGCAGTACTTC | CAISDGTSGSREQYF
. | TRBJ2-3 | TRBV7-3 | TRBD2 | TGTGCCAGCAGCTTAACGATTTCTAGCGGGACAGATACGCAGTATTTT | CASSLTISSGTDTQYF
few | TRBJ2-5 | TRBV7-6 | TRBD2 | TGTGCCAGCAGCTTAGGCCGGGGGACTAGCCAAGAGACCCAGTACTTC | CASSLGRGTSQETQYF
few | TRBJ1-2 | TRBV20-1 | . | TGCAGTGCCACATTGGGGCGACTTTCTAACTATGGCTACACCTTC | CSATLGRLSNYGYTF
. | TRBJ2-1 | TRBV7-7 | TRBD2 | TGTGCCAGCAGCTTTGGACTAGGGGACAATGAGCAGTTCTTC | CASSFGLGDNEQFF
few | TRBJ2-7 | TRBV5-1 | . | TGCGCCAGCAGCTTGAGCAGGGACTACGAGCAGTACTTC | CASSLSRDYEQYF
. | TRBJ1-3 | TRBV5-5 | . | TGTGCCAGCAGCTTGGGACCTCCGAGACCTGGAAACACCATATATTTT | CASSLGPPRPGNTIYF
. | TRBJ2-2 | TRBV12-3/TRBV12-4 | . | TGTGCCAGCAGTTTCATAGTTCCCGGGGAGCTGTTTTTT | CASSFIVPGELFF
few | TRBJ2-7 | TRBV20-1 | . | TGCGCCACGTCGGCGGCACCAGGCTACGAGCAGTACTTC | CATSAAPGYEQYF
. | TRBJ2-6 | TRBV29-1 | TRBD1 | TGCAGCGTTGCGCCCCCGGGACAGGGGTATCTTTCTGGGGCCAACGTCCTGACTTTC | CSVAPPGQGYLSGANVLTF
few | TRBJ2-1 | TRBV4-2 | TRBD2 | TGTGCCAGCAGCCCGAGGGTGCGGGAGATTAAGCGCTCCTACAATGAGCAGTTCTTC | CASSPRVREIKRSYNEQFF
. | TRBJ1-1 | TRBV5-1 | . | TGCGCCAGCAGCTTGGGGGCAGGGGCTGAAGCTTTCTTT | CASSLGAGAEAFF
few | TRBJ1-2 | TRBV5-4 | TRBD1 | TGTGCCAGCAGCTTGGGACAGGGCAACGGGGGGTATGGCTACACCTTC | CASSLGQGNGGYGYTF
few | TRBJ2-6 | TRBV11-1 | . | TGTGCCAGCAGCCCTCGGACCACTACCCTTCTCGGGGCCAACGTCCTGACTTTC | CASSPRTTTLLGANVLTF
. | TRBJ2-3 | TRBV7-6 | . | TGTGCCAGCAGCCACGCTCTAAGGGCGCCGGATACGCAGTATTTT | CASSHALRAPDTQYF
many | TRBJ1-5 | TRBV20-1 | TRBD1 | TGCAGTGCTCACTTTGGGCAGGGGGGGTTAAGCAATCAGCCCCAGCATTTT | CSAHFGQGGLSNQPQHF
many | TRBJ1-6 | TRBV27 | . | TGTGCCAGCAGTTTAGGCCCGATCTATAATTCACCCCTCCACTTT | CASSLGPIYNSPLHF
. | TRBJ1-4 | TRBV4-1 | . | TGCGCCAGCAGCCAAGAAGGGTCTACCACAGGGATGGAAAAACTGTTTTTT | CASSQEGSTTGMEKLFF
few | TRBJ2-7 | TRBV5-1 | . | TGCGCCAGCAGCTTGATGGGGTTTTTGAGCTACGAGCAGTACTTC | CASSLMGFLSYEQYF
. | TRBJ2-2 | TRBV5-1 | . | TGCGCCAGCAGTCGCTATCCCGCCGGGGAGCTGTTTTTT | CASSRYPAGELFF
. | TRBJ1-2 | TRBV29-1 | . | TGCAGCGTTGGTATTACAGGGCGCTATGGCTACACCTTC | CSVGITGRYGYTF
. | TRBJ2-3 | TRBV12-3/TRBV12-4 | . | TGTGCCAGCAGTTTAGCCGGGACGCGGGCAGATACGCAGTATTTT | CASSLAGTRADTQYF
few | TRBJ2-1 | TRBV24-1 | TRBD2 | TGTGCCACCGGCAGCGGGAGGCTCTCCAATGAGCAGTTCTTC | CATGSGRLSNEQFF
. | TRBJ2-3 | TRBV5-1 | . | TGCGCCAGCAGCTTGGTGGGGGGTTTGGTCACAGATACGCAGTATTTT | CASSLVGGLVTDTQYF
few | TRBJ1-3 | TRBV6-5 | . | TGTGCCAGCAGTTACTCAGTGACAGTCCCCCGGGGGAACACCATATATTTT | CASSYSVTVPRGNTIYF
. | TRBJ2-1 | TRBV7-2 | . | TGTGCCAGCAGCCAGAACGTCGGGACTCCGTTCTTC | CASSQNVGTPFF
. | TRBJ2-2 | TRBV11-2 | . | TGTGCCAGCAGCTCGCCTGAAAAGCTAGCGCTCACCGGGGAGCTGTTTTTT | CASSSPEKLALTGELFF
. | TRBJ2-7 | TRBV5-5 | . | TGTGCCAGCAGCTTCGTCCTGGGGGAGCAGTACTTC | CASSFVLGEQYF
few | TRBJ2-1 | TRBV29-1 | TRBD1 | TGCAGCGTGGTCGGACAGGTGACGTACAATGAGCAGTTCTTC | CSVVGQVTYNEQFF
few | TRBJ1-1 | TRBV5-1 | . | TGCGCCAGCAGTATCGGGGGCTGGGGTCTCATGAACACTGAAGCTTTCTTT | CASSIGGWGLMNTEAFF
. | TRBJ2-6 | TRBV5-1 | . | TGCGCCAGCAACCAGACGCCTACCTCAGGGGTTGGTGGGGCCAACGTCCTGACTTTC | CASNQTPTSGVGGANVLTF
many | TRBJ2-1 | TRBV12-3/TRBV12-4 | . | TGTGCCAGCAGCAACTTCGACTATCCCGGGTCGGATGAGCAGTTCTTC | CASSNFDYPGSDEQFF
many | TRBJ2-2 | TRBV12-3/TRBV12-4 | TRBD2 | TGTGCCAGCAGAAGAATTCCCGGGACTAGCGGGAACACCGGGGAGCTGTTTTTT | CASRRIPGTSGNTGELFF
. | TRBJ2-7 | TRBV5-1 | . | TGCGCCAGCAGCTTGGCCTGGAGACAGGGAGGCACCTACGAGCAGTACTTC | CASSLAWRQGGTYEQYF
few | TRBJ2-1 | TRBV2 | . | TGTGCCAGCAGGATCATCGCTGGGCAGTTCTTC | CASRIIAGQFF
few | TRBJ2-7 | TRBV4-1 | . | TGCGCCAGCAGCCAAGATCCTTCGGACAGGGGAAATATAGCGGGGCCTAGGCTAGGCTACGAGCAGTACTTC | CASSQDPSDRGNIAGPRLGYEQYF
. | TRBJ2-7 | TRBV10-2 | . | TGCGCCAGCACGGCATTGACAGGTCCCTACGAGCAGTACTTC | CASTALTGPYEQYF
. | TRBJ1-2 | TRBV6-1 | . | TGTGCCAGCTCAGCAGGGGTTTATTATGGCTACACCTTC | CASSAGVYYGYTF
many | TRBJ2-7 | TRBV6-2/TRBV6-3 | . | TGTGCCAGCAAGAACTTGGACGGCAGCTCCTACGAGCAGTACTTC | CASKNLDGSSYEQYF